The text below deals with one T cell receptor (beta chain). As processed by the authors: Amplification of reference gene primers was used by the study to estimate nucleated cell counts. Clones were read by immunoSEQ multiplex PCR, and TCRdb kept only the in-frame ones, dropping some. That table furnishes V, J and clone size, whereas the DNA furnished D and trimming. The sample has about 150,000 clones, around nine tenths seen once; the top ten hold approximately 1.3%. The sample comes from a study of blood T cell repertoires in COVID-19. CDR3 length: 15 amino acids. After removal of 3 bases from V and 1 base from J, the junction contained 3 bases not matched to a gene. Per the germline V gene, CDR1 is MGHDK and CDR2 is SYGVNS.

This receptor was obtained from a woman aged 30 to 39 with acute COVID-19. V usage is TRBV25-1 and J usage is TRBJ1-1, with 9 bases lining up with TRBD1. Material for sequencing was PBMCs or T cells enriched from blood (not recorded which). The CDR3 DNA follows: TGTGCCAGCAGTGATCCGGGACAGGGGAACACTGAAGCTTTCTTT. Amino acid sequence: CASSDPGQGNTEAFF. The full variable domain, its missing parts supplied by reference TRBV25-1 and TRBJ1-1, is EADIYQTPRYLVIGTGKKITLECSQTMGHDKMYWYQQDPGMELHLIHYSYGVNSTEKGDLSSESTVSRIRTEHFPLTLESARPSHTSQYLCASSDPGQGNTEAFFGQGTRLTVV.